The TCR beta chain under discussion was sequenced for a study of T cell repertoires in cytomegalovirus infection. On the study more broadly: It can be stated that public TCR beta signatures indicated CMV infection as well as a matching HLA type. Study-level results: CMV-specific TCR beta clonotypes restricted by HLA-C were the ones dominating the ex vivo response. Using cumulative public TCR beta family frequency, the authors identified those who carried CMV together with the relevant HLA.

Germline V CDR1 and CDR2: MNHEY, SVGEGT. Trimming took 5 bases from V and 2 from J; bases not matched to a gene: 6. There are 17 residues in the CDR3. In regard to this clonotype: Its target is not known.

TCRdb re-called the reads with MiXCR, one entry per CDR3 protein. The profile covers roughly 600,000 distinct CDR3 sequences, with about 24% appearing a single time and 7% to 9% taken by the ten largest. The sequence came from a human donor in good health (CMV status not recorded). Some clones in this sample may be carry-over from other donors' samples. Sequencing used CD8+ T cells from PBMCs. The V and J genes are TRBV6-2 or TRBV6-3 and TRBJ1-6; 10 bases match TRBD1. In nucleotides, the CDR3 is TGTGCCAGCAGTCGGGGACAGGGGTTCGCCTATAATTCACCCCTCCACTTT. Translation gives CASSRGQGFAYNSPLHF.